The subject of this entry is one T cell receptor beta chain. Its cognate antigen is unknown. The data are from a study of OX40 agonist ivuxolimab in advanced cancers. Across the whole study: Past anti-PD-1, anti-PD-L1 or anti-CTLA-4 therapy was accepted, and 30% to 45% had received some.

Clones were sequenced by immunoSEQ multiplex PCR, and TCRdb holds only the in-frame ones, with some missing. There are about 77,000 clones in the sample; over 75% occur only once, and roughly 0.62% lies in the top ten. Whole-study findings and limits: Low normalized clonal expansion also occurred in some nonresponding patients.

V lost 5 bases, J lost 7 bases, and 16 bases stayed unmatched. The germline CDR1 and CDR2 sequences are SGHDT and YYEEEE. The CDR3 length is 16 residues. Collection of blood occurred at baseline, at cycle 4 day 1, and at cycle 7 day 1. The sample was CD4+ or CD8+ T cells sorted from blood, taken in a trial of the OX40 agonist ivuxolimab. The receptor was derived from an adult with an advanced solid tumor such as melanoma, head and neck, liver or kidney cancer. The chain links TRBV5-6 to TRBJ2-7; 9 nucleotides agree with TRBD1. CDR3 residues: CASRDGTGPRFWEQYF. The CDR3, as DNA: TGTGCCAGCAGGGACGGGACAGGGCCCCGTTTTTGGGAGCAGTACTTC.